This TCR beta chain was observed in a study of blood T cell repertoires in COVID-19. Overall study context: COVID-19 samples collected from the United States, Italy and Spain covered acute and convalescent phases.

V gave up 3 bases and J gave up 7 bases; unmatched junction bases: 9. CDR3 length equals 16 residues. Germline V CDR1 and CDR2: MGHRA, YSYEKL. Authors' processing steps: Nucleated cell number was recorded as an estimate derived from reference gene primer amplification. Using immunoSEQ multiplex PCR, the repertoire was profiled, and TCRdb retains in-frame clones only, with some absent. The D gene and trimming were derived from the DNA, and the V and J assignments and clone size from that table. The sample lists about 100,000 clones, roughly 84% seen once, with approximately 7.3% in the top ten. The sample holds a few counts of this clone.

The source of this sequence is a man aged 25-40 years in a cohort sampled during active COVID-19. The sequenced sample was peripheral blood. The chain links TRBV4-1 to TRBJ1-6, with 7 nucleotides matching TRBD1. In DNA form, the CDR3 reads TGCGCCAGCAGCCACCCAGGGGGGACGGCGAATTCACCCCTCCACTTT. Translation gives CASSHPGGTANSPLHF.